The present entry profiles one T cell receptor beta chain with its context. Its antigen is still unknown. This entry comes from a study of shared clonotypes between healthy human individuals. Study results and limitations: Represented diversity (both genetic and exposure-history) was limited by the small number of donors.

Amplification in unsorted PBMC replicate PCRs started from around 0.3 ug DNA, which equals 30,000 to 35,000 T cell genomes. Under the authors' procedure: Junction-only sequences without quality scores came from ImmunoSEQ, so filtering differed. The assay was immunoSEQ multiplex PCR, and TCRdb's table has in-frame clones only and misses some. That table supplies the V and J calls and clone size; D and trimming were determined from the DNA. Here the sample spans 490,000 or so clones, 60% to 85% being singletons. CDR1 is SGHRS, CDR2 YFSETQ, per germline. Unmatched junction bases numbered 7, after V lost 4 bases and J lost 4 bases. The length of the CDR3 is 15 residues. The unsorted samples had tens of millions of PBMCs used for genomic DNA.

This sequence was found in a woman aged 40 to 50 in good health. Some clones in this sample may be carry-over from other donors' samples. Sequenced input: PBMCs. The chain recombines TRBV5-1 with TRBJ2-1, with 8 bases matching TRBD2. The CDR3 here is CASSITSGDYNEQFF. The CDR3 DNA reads TGCGCCAGCAGCATAACTAGCGGAGATTACAATGAGCAGTTCTTC.